What follows are 12 T cell receptor beta chains derived from one specimen sequenced in a study of blood T cell repertoires in COVID-19. Repertoires were generated with immunoSEQ multiplex PCR, while TCRdb's copy carries only in-frame clones and drops some. The sample contains 150,000 to 200,000 clones, approximately 93% of which appear only once. Material for sequencing was peripheral blood. The source of these receptors is a woman aged 55-75 years with COVID-19, enrolled during active disease.

The chain couples TRBV25-1 to TRBJ2-1; TRBD2 matches 9 bases. From germline, CDR1 is MGHDK and CDR2 SYGVNS. CDR3 length equals 15 residues. V lost 6 bases, J lost 5 bases, and 8 bases stayed unmatched. In nucleotides, the CDR3 is TGTGCCAGCAGGGCGGGGGGACTAGCAGACAATGAGCAGTTCTTC. Translated: CASRAGGLADNEQFF.

The chain uses TRBV6-5 and TRBJ1-2, with TRBD1 identical over 11 bases. Germline V lookup: CDR1 MNHEY, CDR2 SVGAGI. This CDR3 contains 15 residues. V trimming: 4 bases; J trimming: 4 bases; junction bases outside the gene matches: 5. In DNA form, the CDR3 reads TGTGCCAGCAGTTCCGGGACAGGGGGGACCTATGGCTACACCTTC. This sequence encodes CASSSGTGGTYGYTF.

The chain combines TRBV6-5 with TRBJ2-2, with TRBD2 matching over 7 bases. CDR1 and CDR2 (germline): MNHEY, SVGAGI. The CDR3 is 16 amino acids. Trimming took 0 bases from V and 8 from J; bases not matched to a gene: 9. The chain's CDR3 is CASSYSMTSPAGELFF. The DNA for the CDR3 is TGTGCCAGCAGTTACTCGATGACTAGCCCCGCTGGGGAGCTGTTTTTT.

V is TRBV2 and J is TRBJ2-2; TRBD1 might be the D (6 bases). Germline V gives CDR1 SNHLY, CDR2 FYNNEI. Trimming took off 6 bases at V and 8 bases at J, with 19 bases between the two ends. This CDR3 is built from 15 residues. CDR3 protein: CASRSGTRFGGELFF. For the CDR3, the DNA is TGTGCCAGCAGGTCCGGGACACGCTTCGGGGGGGAGCTGTTTTTT.

The chain employs TRBV9 and TRBJ2-1, with 7 bases lining up with TRBD1. The length of the CDR3 is 17 residues. Germline V gene lookup returns CDR1 SGDLS and CDR2 YYNGEE. The trim removed 0 bases at V and 4 bases at J, leaving 10 bases unmatched. The CDR3 DNA sequence: TGTGCCAGCAGCGTAGCATTGGGGGACAGTGGGTACAATGAGCAGTTCTTC. It translates to CASSVALGDSGYNEQFF.

The chain has TRBV2 and TRBJ1-1; tentatively, D is TRBD1 (5 bases). Trimming took 6 bases from V and 4 from J, leaving 18 bases between them. The CDR3 has 15 residues. Germline V gene sequence: CDR1 SNHLY, CDR2 FYNNEI. CDR3 DNA: TGTGCCAGCAGGCCACCGGGACTCAAGGGCACTGAAGCTTTCTTT. This sequence encodes CASRPPGLKGTEAFF.

This clone appeared a single time. The chain is built from TRBV5-6 and TRBJ1-6, with TRBD1 identical over 9 bases. V gave up 4 bases and J gave up 7 bases; unmatched junction bases: 12. There are 17 residues in the CDR3. CDR1 is SGHDT, CDR2 YYEEEE, per germline. The CDR3 loop reads CASSPTGTGSLNSPLHF. Here the CDR3 DNA reads TGTGCCAGCAGCCCGACCGGGACAGGGTCCCTAAATTCACCCCTCCACTTT. The full variable domain, completed using reference TRBV5-6 and TRBJ1-6, is DAGVTQSPTHLIKTRGQQVTLRCSPKSGHDTVSWYQQALGQGPQFIFQYYEEEERQRGNFPDRFSGHQFPNYSSELNVNALLLGDSALYLCASSPTGTGSLNSPLHFGNGTRLTVT.

The chain joins TRBV7-3 to TRBJ1-1, with a tentative D call TRBD1 (6 bases). Between the trimmed V and J ends, which lost 5 bases and 0 bases, there was a span of 10 bases. The CDR3 totals 14 residues. CDR1 is SGHTA and CDR2 is FQGTGA in the germline V gene. CDR3 coding DNA: TGTGCCAGCAGCACCGACAGGCTGAACACTGAAGCTTTCTTT. Translating gives CASSTDRLNTEAFF.

The chain is built from TRBV2 and TRBJ1-5; 8 bases align to TRBD1. The CDR3 loop spans 15 amino acids. Germline CDR1 reads SNHLY; CDR2 reads FYNNEI. The V segment lost 6 bases and the J segment 0 bases; nucleotides outside the gene matches: 4. The DNA for the CDR3 is TGTGCCAGCAGCGGGACAGGCTATAGCAATCAGCCCCAGCATTTT. This sequence encodes CASSGTGYSNQPQHF.

The chain has TRBV5-6 and TRBJ1-1, with a weak D call TRBD1 (5 bases). The V gene lost 4 bases and the J gene lost 2 bases, with 12 bases spanning the gap. The germline V gene encodes CDR1 SGHDT and CDR2 YYEEEE. The CDR3 runs 14 residues. CDR3 bases: TGTGCCAGCAGCGGAAGCAGGGTAAACACTGAAGCTTTCTTT. This sequence encodes CASSGSRVNTEAFF. The full variable domain, its missing parts supplied by reference TRBV5-6 and TRBJ1-1, is DAGVTQSPTHLIKTRGQQVTLRCSPKSGHDTVSWYQQALGQGPQFIFQYYEEEERQRGNFPDRFSGHQFPNYSSELNVNALLLGDSALYLCASSGSRVNTEAFFGQGTRLTVV.

V usage is TRBV6-6 and J usage is TRBJ1-4, with 9 bases fitting TRBD1. The CDR3 sequence is 15 residues long. Per the germline V gene, CDR1 is MNHNY and CDR2 is SVGAGI (reference sequence). V was pared by 4 bases and J by 8 bases, with 8 bases of the junction left unmatched. Here the CDR3 DNA reads TGTGCCAGCAGTTCCACGGGACAGGGCGGGGAAAAACTGTTTTTT. This translates into CASSSTGQGGEKLFF.

V and J are TRBV4-3 and TRBJ1-1, with D possibly matching TRBD1 (6 bases). This CDR3 region has 14 residues. Trimming pared 0 bases from V and 5 bases from J, leaving 10 bases between. Germline V gene data show CDR1 as LGHNA and CDR2 as YSLEER. CDR3 nucleotide sequence: TGCGCCAGCAGCCAAGATATAAGGGGGACTGAAGCTTTCTTT. Its protein product is CASSQDIRGTEAFF.